The 22 T cell receptor beta chains below were found in one sample sequenced in a study of T cells after yellow fever vaccination. A single record per CDR3 protein comes from TCRdb applying MiXCR to the 5' RACE reads. The profile shows about 340,000 distinct CDR3 sequences, about 12% of them singletons. Sequences were derived from CD4+ T cells sorted from PBMCs, sampled 15 days after the yellow fever booster vaccination. The receptors derive from a man between 18 and 35 years old who received the YFV17D yellow fever vaccine.

This clonotype was seen a handful of times. J is TRBJ2-1 and V is TRBV7-2, with TRBD2 matching 15 bases. Germline lookup yields CDR1 SGHTA and CDR2 FQGNSA. The length of the CDR3 is 16 residues. V shed 5 bases and J 5 bases; nucleotides not matched to a gene: 4. The CDR3 nucleotides are TGTGCCAGCAGCCCCTGGACTAGCGGGGGGGACAATGAGCAGTTCTTC. Residues: CASSPWTSGGDNEQFF.

The chain is built from TRBV6-5 and TRBJ2-3; D gene unclear. Trimming left V 0 bases short and J 0 bases short, with 10 bases between. The CDR3 runs 16 residues. Germline V gene sequence: CDR1 MNHEY, CDR2 SVGAGI. The CDR3 sequence is CASSYSPEPSTDTQYF. The CDR3 nucleotides read TGTGCCAGCAGTTACTCGCCAGAGCCTAGCACAGATACGCAGTATTTT.

This rearrangement joins TRBV7-2 to TRBJ1-1, with unresolved D. This CDR3 comprises 13 residues. V lost 6 bases to trimming and J lost 11 bases, with 19 bases between them. CDR1 and CDR2 (germline): SGHTA, FQGNSA. CDR3 loop: CASRPRYRAKAFF. CDR3 DNA sequence: TGTGCCAGCAGACCCCGATACCGGGCTAAGGCTTTCTTT.

This chain links TRBV6-2 or TRBV6-3 with TRBJ2-5, with 10 bases fitting TRBD2. J gave up 7 bases and V 7 bases, and 9 bases lay outside the gene matches. The germline V gene has CDR1 MNHEY and CDR2 SVGEGT. CDR3 length equals 14 residues. The chain's CDR3 is CASTYSGGRRTQYF. CDR3 nucleotide sequence: TGTGCCAGCACCTATAGCGGGGGGAGGCGGACCCAGTACTTC.

This clonotype has a count of ten or more. This chain joins TRBV5-1 and TRBJ2-7, with D unresolved. CDR3 size: 12 residues. V lost 0 bases, J lost 3 bases, and 4 bases lay in between. CDR1 is SGHRS, CDR2 YFSETQ, per germline. CDR3 DNA sequence: TGCGCCAGCAGCTTGGAAAACTACGAGCAGTACTTC. Translation: CASSLENYEQYF.

This clonotype showed up just a few times. The genes are TRBV7-2 and TRBJ1-6; TRBD1 might be the D (6 bases). The CDR3 extends over 13 amino acids. The V and J ends lost 5 bases and 13 bases respectively, with 15 bases between them. Germline V CDR1 and CDR2: SGHTA, FQGNSA. This CDR3 is CASSRDRREPLHF. CDR3 coding DNA: TGTGCCAGCAGCCGCGACAGGCGCGAGCCCCTCCACTTT.

The chain combines TRBV10-2 with TRBJ1-2; D might be TRBD1 (5 bases). Trimming stripped 3 bases from V and 6 bases from J, with 17 bases between. Germline loops: CDR1 WSHSY, CDR2 SAAADI. The CDR3 runs 15 residues. CDR3 nucleotide sequence: TGCGCCAGCAGTGACCCCTCCCGGAGGGGTGATGGCTACACCTTC. Its translation: CASSDPSRRGDGYTF.

The table lists this clonotype with many counts. The rearrangement joins TRBV5-1 to TRBJ2-6, with D hard to call. CDR3 length: 18 residues. Germline CDR1 SGHRS, CDR2 YFSETQ. The germline V and J ends were trimmed by 1 base and 0 bases, with 14 bases remaining between them. CDR3 region: CASSLTTDPVSGANVLTF. CDR3 coding DNA: TGCGCCAGCAGCTTGACGACCGATCCTGTCTCTGGGGCCAACGTCCTGACTTTC.

The V and J genes are TRBV24-1 and TRBJ2-2, with unresolved D. Germline CDR1 is KGHDR and CDR2 is SFDVKD. This CDR3 has 13 amino acids. V lost 5 bases to trimming and J lost 4 bases, with 7 bases between them. CDR3 bases: TGTGCCACCAGTGGCGAGGTCACCGGGGAGCTGTTTTTT. This sequence encodes CATSGEVTGELFF.

This clonotype showed up just a few times. This chain connects TRBV4-2 to TRBJ2-3; D is unresolved. Germline values: CDR1 LGHNA, CDR2 YNFKEQ. The germline V and J ends were trimmed by 1 base and 0 bases, with 14 bases remaining between them. The CDR3 has 17 residues. CDR3 nucleotide sequence: TGTGCCAGCAGCCAAGCCCTGGGTGCGGTTAGCACAGATACGCAGTATTTT. Residues: CASSQALGAVSTDTQYF.

This clonotype appeared many times. J is TRBJ2-1 and V is TRBV9, with D uncertain. Looked up from germline, CDR1 is SGDLS and CDR2 is YYNGEE. V was shortened by 0 bases and J by 4 bases, with 8 bases between the two germline ends. CDR3 length: 14 amino acids. The chain's CDR3 is CASSVDPVYNEQFF. CDR3 coding DNA: TGTGCCAGCAGCGTAGATCCGGTTTACAATGAGCAGTTCTTC.

This clonotype came up a few times. The chain recombines TRBV11-2 with TRBJ2-5; D is ambiguous. The CDR3 is made up of 16 amino acids. The V end lost 1 base, the J end lost 2 bases, and 14 bases lay between the germline ends. From germline, CDR1 is SGHAT and CDR2 FQNNGV. The CDR3 DNA reads TGTGCCAGCAGCTTAGGAGTTTCGGCGGAGCAAGAGACCCAGTACTTC. Its translation is CASSLGVSAEQETQYF. Full variable domain (rest looked up from reference TRBV11-2 and TRBJ2-5): EAGVAQSPRYKIIEKRQSVAFWCNPISGHATLYWYQQILGQGPKLLIQFQNNGVVDDSQLPKDRFSAERLKGVDSTLKIQPAKLEDSAVYLCASSLGVSAEQETQYFGPGTRLLVL.

This clonotype was counted ten times or more. This rearrangement joins TRBV4-3 to TRBJ1-2; D unclear. Germline CDR1 reads LGHNA; CDR2 reads YSLEER. The length of the CDR3 is 15 residues. V dropped 0 bases and J dropped 0 bases, with 8 bases sitting between them. CDR3 protein: CASSQDARSNYGYTF. CDR3 coding DNA: TGCGCCAGCAGCCAAGACGCAAGGTCTAACTATGGCTACACCTTC.

The gene calls are TRBV5-1 and TRBJ1-2; possibly TRBD1 for D (5 bases). Per germline, CDR1 SGHRS and CDR2 YFSETQ. Trimming left V 0 bases short and J 2 bases short, with 14 bases between. CDR3 length equals 16 residues. The CDR3: CASSLESGRENYGYTF. The CDR3 DNA reads TGCGCCAGCAGCTTGGAATCGGGCAGGGAGAACTATGGCTACACCTTC.

The rearrangement links TRBV6-2 or TRBV6-3 to TRBJ2-3; possible D gene TRBD2, 7 bases. V was pared by 7 bases and J by 4 bases, with 15 bases between. Germline-derived CDR1 and CDR2 are MNHEY and SVGEGT. The CDR3 runs to 14 residues. CDR3 DNA: TGTGCCAGCACGGGGGGCCCCGCCGCAGATACGCAGTATTTT. This codes for CASTGGPAADTQYF.

The chain carries TRBV7-3 and TRBJ2-1, with unresolved D. CDR3 length equals 13 residues. CDR1 and CDR2 from the germline V gene are SGHTA and FQGTGA. Trimming took off 5 bases at V and 5 bases at J, with 10 bases between the two ends. CDR3 loop: CASSPRVDNEQFF. CDR3 in DNA: TGTGCCAGCAGCCCTCGTGTTGACAATGAGCAGTTCTTC. Looking up the rest from reference TRBV7-3 and TRBJ2-1 gives the full variable domain: GAGVSQTPSNKVTEKGKYVELRCDPISGHTALYWYRQSLGQGPEFLIYFQGTGAADDSGLPNDRFFAVRPEGSVSTLKIQRTERGDSAVYLCASSPRVDNEQFFGPGTRLTVL.

The CDR3 region is CASSPLVGSNQPQHF. CDR3 DNA: TGCGCCAGCAGCCCCCTCGTGGGTAGCAATCAGCCCCAGCATTTT. The chain is built from TRBV4-3 and TRBJ1-5; D remains ambiguous. V dropped 4 bases and J dropped 0 bases, with 10 bases sitting between them. CDR3 length: 15 amino acids. Looked up from germline, CDR1 is LGHNA and CDR2 is YSLEER.

The chain combines TRBV5-1 with TRBJ1-4; maybe TRBD1 (5 bases). Germline V gene sequence: CDR1 SGHRS, CDR2 YFSETQ. The CDR3 spans 16 residues. V gave up 0 bases and J gave up 4 bases, with 13 bases separating them. CDR3 nucleotides: TGCGCCAGCAGCTTGGCGGGGCGGCACAATAATGAAAAACTGTTTTTT. Its protein product is CASSLAGRHNNEKLFF.

This sequence joins TRBV4-3 and TRBJ2-3; D uncertain. The CDR3 is 13 residues long. Germline assignment: CDR1 LGHNA and CDR2 YSLEER. Trimming removed 1 base from V and 6 bases from J, with 8 bases in between. The CDR3 nucleotides read TGCGCCAGCAGCCAAGTTCTACTGGATACGCAGTATTTT. It codes for CASSQVLLDTQYF.

This clonotype was seen only a few times. The DNA for the CDR3 is TGTGCCAGCAGTGAACAGGGGGCGCGGTACGAGCAGTACGTC. Residues: CASSEQGARYEQYV. The J gene is TRBJ2-7, the V gene TRBV2; 8 bases fit TRBD1. V was pared by 2 bases and J by 4 bases, with 4 bases of the junction left unmatched. The CDR3 is 14 residues long. Germline V CDR1 and CDR2: SNHLY, FYNNEI.

This clonotype was detected a few times. The chain links TRBV6-2 or TRBV6-3 to TRBJ1-2, with D uncertain. The CDR3 has 14 residues. Germline loops: CDR1 MNHEY, CDR2 SVGEGT. The germline V and J ends were trimmed by 5 bases and 0 bases, with 10 bases remaining between them. The CDR3 is CASSDRGPNYGYTF. In DNA form, the CDR3 reads TGTGCCAGCAGTGATCGGGGTCCTAACTATGGCTACACCTTC.

The chain employs TRBV29-1 and TRBJ1-1, with D possibly matching TRBD1 (5 bases). V gave up 0 bases and J gave up 1 base, with 6 bases separating them. CDR1 is SQVTM and CDR2 is ANQGSEA in the germline V gene. The CDR3 consists of 13 residues. The CDR3 here is CSVEEQANTEAFF. For the CDR3, the DNA is TGCAGCGTTGAAGAACAGGCGAACACTGAAGCTTTCTTT.